The clone carrying this T cell receptor (beta chain) was seen only once. The CDR3 has 18 residues. Germline V gene data show CDR1 as KGHSH and CDR2 as LQKENI. V gave up 0 bases and J gave up 5 bases, with 22 bases separating them. This entry comes from a study of T cell changes during pregnancy in multiple sclerosis. Method: immunoSEQ multiplex PCR; TCRdb's copy keeps in-frame clones and lacks some. This sample carries tens of thousands of clones, about 93% of them seen once, and the ten largest clones take 0.43%. Here the sequenced sample was CD4+ T cells from peripheral blood mononuclear cells, taken in the third trimester of pregnancy. The source is a female donor with multiple sclerosis, enrolled in a pregnancy study. The chain employs TRBV18 and TRBJ2-5, with D unclear. The CDR3 DNA reads TGTGCCAGCTCACCACCCCCACCAGCGACCATAGCCAAGGAGACCCAGTACTTC. Translating gives CASSPPPPATIAKETQYF.